This TCR beta chain was sequenced in a study of OX40 agonist ivuxolimab in advanced cancers. As for the study in general: Dose-escalation subjects each had hepatocellular carcinoma, melanoma, renal cell or head and neck cancer. People who had prior anti-PD-1, anti-PD-L1 or anti-CTLA-4 therapy could take part, and around 40% had some. Findings and limits, study-wide: Some nonresponders likewise displayed low normalized T-cell clonal expansion.

TCRdb keeps only in-frame clones here, not all; method: immunoSEQ multiplex PCR. Of some 91,000 clones in the sample, 70% to 90% are singletons; the top ten hold approximately 4%. A note on this clone: Its antigen is as yet unknown.

The germline V gene encodes CDR1 SGDLS and CDR2 YYNGEE. This CDR3 contains 19 residues. Trimming at V came to 0 bases and at J to 5 bases, leaving 12 bases not matched to a gene. This TCR came from an adult with an advanced solid tumor such as melanoma, head and neck, liver or kidney cancer. V gene TRBV9 combines with J gene TRBJ2-2, with 11 nucleotides matching TRBD1. The sequencing used CD4+ or CD8+ T cells sorted from blood, collected in a trial of the OX40 agonist ivuxolimab. The CDR3 DNA sequence: TGTGCCAGCAGCGTAGAGAATGGACAGGGGGCGTTGCAAACCGGGGAGCTGTTTTTT. This gives the protein CASSVENGQGALQTGELFF.